This T cell receptor (beta chain) appears in the sequencing data of a study of cytomegalovirus exposure and HLA in healthy donors. Study observations and caveats: The study assumed roughly uniform donor sequencing depth for presence/absence analyses. Later, an analysis found that common viral pathogens appeared to be linked with several of the most significant clusters. Indistinguishability led to the exclusion of some V segments, TRBV6-2 and TRBV6-3 included. When a later analysis compared HLA-associated TCR beta chains with equally common others, the HLA-associated chains turned out to be more clonally expanded and to have lower generation probabilities.

Many counts were recorded for this clone. Its antigen is unknown. The PCR used 60 Vbeta and 13 Jbeta primers. Profiled with immunoSEQ multiplex PCR; TCRdb holds only in-frame clones, not every one. The repertoire has about 130,000 clones, approximately 80% of them found once; the top ten carry 2.5% to 3%. Germline V gene sequence: CDR1 MNHNS, CDR2 SASEGT. The CDR3 loop spans 14 amino acids. V lost 5 bases and J lost 7; bases outside the gene matches: 8. The chain is built from TRBV6-1 and TRBJ1-2, with TRBD1 identical over 9 bases. This receptor was identified in a man in his thirties or forties in good health and CMV-seronegative. The specimen sequenced was PBMCs. As DNA, the CDR3 is TGTGCCAGCAGTCCTAGGGGACAGGGCTCTGGCTACACCTTC. Protein: CASSPRGQGSGYTF.